Below are 14 T cell receptor beta chains sequenced from a single sample in a study of blood T cells in healthy people across ages. A second PCR, run for about 6 to 12 cycles, used a sample-barcoded 5' primer plus a J-beta primer mix. TCRdb reanalysed the 5' RACE reads using MiXCR and keeps one entry per CDR3 protein. This sample has roughly 1,300,000 distinct CDR3 sequences; approximately 59% occur once, and the top ten carry 6.5% to 8%. Sequenced: blood. These receptors were collected from a young man in good health.

The table lists this clonotype with a few counts. In DNA form, the CDR3 reads TGTGCCAGCAGCTTATCCCCAGGGCCTAACTATGGCTACACCTTC. It translates to CASSLSPGPNYGYTF. The chain has TRBV7-2 and TRBJ1-2; D is possibly TRBD1 (5 bases). CDR3 length: 15 amino acids. The ends were cut back, 2 bases at V and 0 bases at J, with 10 bases in the middle. CDR1 SGHTA and CDR2 FQGNSA come from the germline V gene.

As DNA, the CDR3 is TGTGCCAGCAGAGCCATGGGGGTTCAGTTCTTC. This gives the protein CASRAMGVQFF. The rearrangement uses TRBV6-1 and TRBJ2-1; D is perhaps TRBD1 or TRBD2 (5 bases each). Trimming removed 6 bases from V and 13 bases from J, with 13 bases in between. Germline-derived CDR1 and CDR2 are MNHNS and SASEGT. This CDR3 is built from 11 residues.

The chain is built from TRBV3-1 and TRBJ2-5, with D possibly TRBD2 on 5 matching bases. In germline, CDR1 is LGHDT, CDR2 YNNKEL (reference sequence). The germline V and J ends were trimmed by 0 bases and 11 bases, with 13 bases remaining between them. CDR3 length: 13 amino acids. The CDR3 coding sequence is TGTGCCAGCAGCCAAGAATGGCGGGCGAAGCAGTACTTC. It encodes CASSQEWRAKQYF.

The CDR3 spells CSVVQQGANTEAFF. The CDR3 region has the DNA TGCAGCGTTGTCCAACAGGGGGCAAACACTGAAGCTTTCTTT. This sequence joins TRBV29-1 and TRBJ1-1; TRBD1 aligns across 9 bases. The J segment lost 2 bases and the V segment lost 4 bases, leaving 5 bases of the junction unmatched. The germline V gene has CDR1 SQVTM and CDR2 ANQGSEA. The CDR3 is 14 residues long.

This clonotype was detected a few times. The chain carries TRBV14 and TRBJ2-1; the D gene is possibly TRBD1 (6 bases). The CDR3 is 16 amino acids. Trimming took 4 bases from V and 4 from J, leaving 17 bases between them. The germline gives CDR1 SGHDN, CDR2 FVKESK. This chain's CDR3 is CASSRVGTRVYNEQFF. CDR3 nucleotides: TGTGCCAGCAGCCGAGTCGGGACAAGAGTATACAATGAGCAGTTCTTC.

The chain carries TRBV28 and TRBJ2-3; D remains ambiguous. The length of the CDR3 is 13 residues. Germline-derived CDR1 and CDR2 are MDHEN and SYDVKM. Trimming pared 7 bases from V and 0 bases from J, leaving 8 bases between. CDR3 residues: CASKPPSTDTQYF. The DNA of the CDR3 is TGTGCCAGCAAGCCCCCTAGCACAGATACGCAGTATTTT.

This clonotype was counted between two and nine times. The V call is TRBV24-1, the J call TRBJ2-1; 10 nucleotides match TRBD1. The CDR3 is 16 residues long. Germline V lookup: CDR1 KGHDR, CDR2 SFDVKD. The trim removed 3 bases at V and 5 bases at J, leaving 6 bases unmatched. This CDR3 is CATSDPRDRGDNEQFF. CDR3 sequence (DNA): TGTGCCACCAGTGATCCCCGGGACAGGGGCGACAATGAGCAGTTCTTC.

This clonotype was observed a handful of times. The chain combines TRBV4-2 with TRBJ1-2, with D unresolved. CDR1 and CDR2 from the germline V gene are LGHNA and YNFKEQ. V lost 5 bases and J 7 bases, leaving 17 bases between the germline ends. The CDR3 spans 14 residues. CDR3 coding DNA: TGTGCCAGCAGCGCTTACGGGGAGGACTTTGGCTACACCTTC. Translation gives CASSAYGEDFGYTF.

The gene calls are TRBV20-1 and TRBJ2-1; D possibly uses TRBD1 or TRBD2 (6 bases each). The length of the CDR3 is 13 residues. V was pared by 0 bases and J by 5 bases, with 8 bases between. CDR1 and CDR2 from the germline V gene are DFQATT and SNEGSKA (reference sequence). CDR3 region: CSAREGGNNEQFF. CDR3 sequence (DNA): TGCAGTGCTAGAGAAGGGGGGAACAATGAGCAGTTCTTC.

This chain links TRBV11-1 with TRBJ2-1; 9 bases fit TRBD1. The end of the DNA aligns better with TRBJ2-7, so the J call may be wrong. The CDR3 is 16 residues long. Germline lookup yields CDR1 SGHAT and CDR2 FQDESV (reference sequence). The CDR3 loop reads CASSPNGQGSYNEQYF. The CDR3 DNA reads TGTGCCAGCAGCCCGAACGGACAGGGGTCCTACAATGAGCAGTACTTC.

The sample holds a few counts of this clonotype. The chain combines TRBV27 with TRBJ2-1; 8 bases fit TRBD1. The V and J ends lost 3 bases and 6 bases, in that order; junction bases with no gene match: 7. CDR1 and CDR2 (germline): MNHEY, SMNVEV (reference sequence). The CDR3 covers 15 residues. The CDR3 DNA is TGTGCCAGCAGTTTCCAGGGGGCGCAGGGCAATGAGCAGTTCTTC. Amino acids: CASSFQGAQGNEQFF.

V gene TRBV25-1 combines with J gene TRBJ2-1; D gene uncertain. CDR1 and CDR2 from the germline V gene are MGHDK and SYGVNS. The V end was cut by 3 bases, the J end by 8 bases, with 8 bases between. There are 12 residues in the CDR3. The DNA of the CDR3 is TGTGCCAGCAGTGACCAGGAGTATGAGCAGTTCTTC. This translates into CASSDQEYEQFF.

The chain is built from TRBV29-1 and TRBJ2-5; 9 bases line up with TRBD2. The last part of the DNA fits TRBJ2-7 better; the J call may be wrong. CDR3 length equals 14 residues. Germline assignment: CDR1 SQVTM and CDR2 ANQGSEA. CDR3 loop: CSVEEGLAGSEQYF. CDR3 nucleotides: TGCAGCGTTGAAGAAGGGCTAGCGGGAAGCGAGCAGTACTTC.

This chain joins TRBV14 and TRBJ1-1, with TRBD1 as a possible D gene (5 bases). Germline values: CDR1 SGHDN, CDR2 FVKESK. Trimming took off 0 bases at V and 3 bases at J, with 11 bases between the two ends. The CDR3 covers 15 residues. CDR3 region: CASSQDPRGYTEAFF. The CDR3 nucleotides are TGTGCCAGCAGCCAAGATCCTAGGGGTTACACTGAAGCTTTCTTT. Together with reference TRBV14 and TRBJ1-1, the CDR3 gives the full variable domain: EAGVTQFPSHSVIEKGQTVTLRCDPISGHDNLYWYRRVMGKEIKFLLHFVKESKQDESGMPNNRFLAERTGGTYSTLKVQPAELEDSGVYFCASSQDPRGYTEAFFGQGTRLTVV.